The sequence of this T cell receptor beta chain was determined in a study of blood T cells in healthy people across ages. With a J-beta primer mix and a sample-barcoded 5' primer, a second PCR ran roughly 6 to 11 cycles. One entry per CDR3 protein, called by TCRdb with MiXCR from the 5' RACE reads. The repertoire includes under 750,000 distinct CDR3 sequences, 40% to 55% of them detected once, and just under 25% sits in the top ten. This clonotype was seen a few times. The CDR3 covers 13 residues. With 6 bases clipped from V and 5 bases from J, the junction kept 6 bases outside the gene matches. Germline V gives CDR1 DFQATT, CDR2 SNEGSKA (reference sequence).

The rearrangement links TRBV20-1 to TRBJ1-5; 8 nucleotides agree with TRBD1. The receptor was isolated from a man older than 75 in good health. Sequencing was carried out using blood. CDR3 sequence reads: CSASNRGDQPQHF. The CDR3 DNA reads as TGCAGTGCGAGCAACAGGGGGGATCAGCCCCAGCATTTT.